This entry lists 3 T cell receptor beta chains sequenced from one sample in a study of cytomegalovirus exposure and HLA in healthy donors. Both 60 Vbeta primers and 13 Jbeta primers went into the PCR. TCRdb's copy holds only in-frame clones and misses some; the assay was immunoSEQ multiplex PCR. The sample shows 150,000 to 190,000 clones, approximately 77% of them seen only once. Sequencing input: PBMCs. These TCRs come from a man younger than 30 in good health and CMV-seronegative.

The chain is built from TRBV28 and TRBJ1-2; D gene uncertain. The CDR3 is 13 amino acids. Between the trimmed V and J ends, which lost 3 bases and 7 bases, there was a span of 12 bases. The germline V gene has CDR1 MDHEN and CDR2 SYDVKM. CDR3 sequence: CASSFEGAGGYTF. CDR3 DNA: TGTGCCAGCAGTTTCGAGGGCGCTGGTGGCTACACCTTC.

Here the CDR3 reads CASSYSRTANTEAFF. DNA of the CDR3: TGTGCCAGCAGTTACTCACGGACAGCGAACACTGAAGCTTTCTTT. The J gene is TRBJ1-1, the V gene TRBV6-5; a weak D match, TRBD1 (6 bases). V shed 0 bases and J shed 1 base, with 9 bases lying between them. The CDR3 spans 15 residues. CDR1 and CDR2 (germline): MNHEY, SVGAGI.

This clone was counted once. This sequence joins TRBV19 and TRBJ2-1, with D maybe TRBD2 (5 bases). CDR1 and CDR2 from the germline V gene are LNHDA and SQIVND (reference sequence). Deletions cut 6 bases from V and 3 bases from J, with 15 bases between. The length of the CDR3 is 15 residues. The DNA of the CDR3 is TGTGCCAGTAGCATCACTAGAACCCTCTACAATGAGCAGTTCTTC. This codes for CASSITRTLYNEQFF. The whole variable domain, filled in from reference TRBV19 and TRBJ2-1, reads DGGITQSPKYLFRKEGQNVTLSCEQNLNHDAMYWYRQDPGQGLRLIYYSQIVNDFQKGDIAEGYSVSREKKESFPLTVTSAQKNPTAFYLCASSITRTLYNEQFFGPGTRLTVL.